This TCR beta chain was found in a study of blood T cell repertoires in COVID-19. Study in general: Collection of acute and convalescent COVID-19 samples took place in the United States, Italy and Spain. PBMCs, B-cell-depleted T cells, or T cells provided the cDNA or gDNA that made up the material.

Germline V lookup: CDR1 SGHTA, CDR2 FQGNSA. After removal of 3 bases from V and 7 bases from J, the junction contained 7 bases not matched to a gene. There are 15 residues in the CDR3. Under the authors' procedure: How many nucleated cells were present was estimated from reference gene primer amplification. Repertoires were generated with immunoSEQ multiplex PCR, while TCRdb's copy carries only in-frame clones and drops some. V and J calls and clone size are those listed in that table; D and trimming were worked out from the DNA. The sample lists 120,000 to 150,000 clones; 80% to 90% were seen once. The chain combines TRBV7-2 with TRBJ2-7, with TRBD1 matching 12 bases. The sequence came from a woman aged 60-75 years with active COVID-19. The sample comprised peripheral blood. Here the CDR3 reads CASSFQGQGAREQYF. CDR3 sequence (DNA): TGTGCCAGCAGCTTCCAGGGACAGGGGGCGCGAGAGCAGTACTTC.